Below, 25 T cell receptor beta chains from the same sample are listed, as sequenced in a study of T cells after yellow fever vaccination. Using its own MiXCR run on the 5' RACE reads, TCRdb lists one record per CDR3 protein. The data show 120,000 or so distinct CDR3 sequences, about 7.8% seen once. The material was CD4+ T cells sorted from PBMCs, obtained approximately 40 days after the first yellow fever vaccination. The source is a man between 18 and 29 years old who received the YFV17D yellow fever vaccine.

This clonotype was counted ten times or more. The V and J genes are TRBV4-2 and TRBJ2-7; D remains ambiguous. Germline CDR1 reads LGHNA; CDR2 reads YNFKEQ. The germline V and J ends were trimmed by 0 bases and 2 bases, with 14 bases remaining between them. The CDR3 sequence is 16 residues long. DNA of the CDR3: TGTGCCAGCAGCCAAGATCTAAGCAGTGCTACCTACGAGCAGTACTTC. As protein: CASSQDLSSATYEQYF.

This clonotype was recorded at least ten times. The chain joins TRBV7-2 to TRBJ2-7; no firm D call. Germline CDR1 SGHTA, CDR2 FQGNSA. The CDR3 consists of 13 residues. Trimming removed 2 bases at V and 2 bases at J, with 7 bases between. CDR3 nucleotides: TGTGCCAGCAGCTTACTGGGCACCTACGAGCAGTACGTC. Amino acids: CASSLLGTYEQYV.

This clonotype was found many times. At one end, the junction sequence differs from germline, possibly due to a read error. V and J are TRBV12-3 or TRBV12-4 and TRBJ1-2; D not certain. This CDR3 region has 13 residues. For the CDR3, the DNA is TGTGCCAGCAGCTTAGACATTGGTTATGGCTACACCTTC. Encoded protein: CASSLDIGYGYTF.

This clonotype has at least ten counts. The chain employs TRBV24-1 and TRBJ2-3, with TRBD2 identical over 10 bases. The CDR3 sequence is 16 residues long. Germline V gene lookup returns CDR1 KGHDR and CDR2 SFDVKD. The junction had 8 bases not matched to a gene; V was cut back by 4 bases and J by 5 bases. The CDR3 nucleotides read TGTGCCACCAGTGACGCCAGCGGGGGGGCTGGAGATACGCAGTATTTT. This translates into CATSDASGGAGDTQYF.

This clonotype showed up many times. DNA for the CDR3: TGTGCCAGCAGCCCAAAACGTGGGGGGAACACTGAAGCTTTCTTT. Translating gives CASSPKRGGNTEAFF. This chain joins TRBV7-9 and TRBJ1-1; maybe TRBD1 (5 bases). Per germline, CDR1 SEHNR and CDR2 FQNEAQ (reference sequence). The CDR3 consists of 15 residues. V was shortened by 5 bases and J by 1 base, with 14 bases between the two germline ends.

This clonotype was recorded at least ten times. The J gene is TRBJ1-2, the V gene TRBV7-9, with D possibly matching TRBD1 (5 bases). The CDR3 is 12 residues long. Trimming shortened V by 9 bases and J by 8 bases, and 16 bases separated the two germline ends. CDR1 is SEHNR and CDR2 is FQNEAQ in the germline V gene (reference sequence). The CDR3 nucleotides read TGTGCCAGTTGGCGCAGGGAATTGGGCTACACCTTC. It is translated as CASWRRELGYTF.

In this sample, this clonotype turned up many times. V usage is TRBV6-4 and J usage is TRBJ1-2, with 9 nucleotides matching TRBD1. The junction had 21 bases not matched to a gene; V was cut back by 6 bases and J by 4 bases. Germline CDR1 reads MRHNA; CDR2 reads SNTAGT. CDR3 length equals 19 residues. CDR3 DNA sequence: TGTGCCAGCAGCCCTGCGATTGGGACAGGGACGTCCTTTTTCTATGGCTACACCTTC. Its protein product is CASSPAIGTGTSFFYGYTF.

This clonotype was counted at least ten times. The rearrangement links TRBV4-3 to TRBJ2-3; 8 nucleotides line up with TRBD2. CDR3 length: 17 amino acids. The germline V gene has CDR1 LGHNA and CDR2 YSLEER. The ends lost 1 base at V and 0 bases at J; junction bases unmatched: 6. The CDR3 coding sequence is TGCGCCAGCAGCCAAGGGGCTAGCGGGTTTAGCACAGATACGCAGTATTTT. This gives the protein CASSQGASGFSTDTQYF.

V is TRBV6-1 and J is TRBJ2-1; 9 nucleotides align to TRBD2. This CDR3 comprises 15 residues. J was trimmed by 2 bases and V by 6 bases; bases with no gene match: 5. Germline CDR1 is MNHNS and CDR2 is SASEGT. This chain's CDR3 is CASRGGGAAYNEQFF. DNA for the CDR3: TGTGCCAGCAGGGGCGGGGGGGCGGCCTACAATGAGCAGTTCTTC.

This clonotype was recorded many times. V gene TRBV5-1 combines with J gene TRBJ2-4; D is possibly TRBD1 (6 bases). This CDR3 is built from 12 residues. The germline V gene has CDR1 SGHRS and CDR2 YFSETQ. V lost 5 bases to trimming and J lost 11 bases, with 14 bases between them. In DNA, the CDR3 is TGCGCCAGCAGTTATGACAGGTCTGTTCAGTACTTC. Residues: CASSYDRSVQYF.

This clonotype was found many times. This rearrangement joins TRBV7-2 to TRBJ1-1; perhaps TRBD1 as D (6 bases). The CDR3 consists of 13 residues. Germline V gives CDR1 SGHTA, CDR2 FQGNSA. V lost 6 bases and J 4 bases, leaving 12 bases between the germline ends. The CDR3 spells CASSYRAGTEAFF. The CDR3 DNA sequence: TGTGCCAGCAGTTACAGGGCCGGCACTGAAGCTTTCTTT. The variable domain in full, with the rest retrieved from reference TRBV7-2 and TRBJ1-1, is GAGVSQSPSNKVTEKGKDVELRCDPISGHTALYWYRQSLGQGLEFLIYFQGNSAPDKSGLPSDRFSAERTGGSVSTLTIQRTQQEDSAVYLCASSYRAGTEAFFGQGTRLTVV.

The gene calls are TRBV15 and TRBJ2-7, with 8 bases aligning to TRBD2. The CDR3 loop spans 13 amino acids. The junction had 1 base not matched to a gene; V was cut back by 3 bases and J by 3 bases. Per the germline V gene, CDR1 is LNHNV and CDR2 is YYDKDF (reference sequence). The CDR3 spells CATSSRGGYEQYF. DNA of the CDR3: TGTGCCACCAGCAGCCGGGGGGGCTACGAGCAGTACTTC.

In its sample, this clonotype was seen many times. V is TRBV12-3 or TRBV12-4 and J is TRBJ2-1; 11 nucleotides match TRBD2. The CDR3 consists of 16 residues. Trimming removed 5 bases from V and 2 bases from J; junction bases left unmatched: 5. The CDR3 bases are TGTGCCAGCAGTCGCCTAGCGGGGGGCCCCTACAATGAGCAGTTCTTC. Amino acids: CASSRLAGGPYNEQFF.

In this sample, this clonotype turned up a few times. This chain joins TRBV20-1 and TRBJ2-3; D may be TRBD1 (5 bases). The CDR3 length is 14 residues. Germline V gene lookup returns CDR1 DFQATT and CDR2 SNEGSKA (reference sequence). The V end lost 5 bases, the J end lost 1 base, and 13 bases lay between the germline ends. The CDR3 nucleotides read TGCAGTGCTCCCAAGCGCAGGGGCACAGATACGCAGTATTTT. Protein sequence: CSAPKRRGTDTQYF.

The V and J genes are TRBV12-3 or TRBV12-4 and TRBJ1-1; D may be TRBD1 (5 bases). CDR3 length equals 12 residues. With 4 bases removed from V and 5 bases from J, the gap between germline ends came to 8 bases. The CDR3 here is CASSSQGTEAFF. The DNA for the CDR3 is TGTGCCAGCAGTTCGCAGGGAACTGAAGCTTTCTTT.

In this sample, this clonotype turned up many times. V is TRBV4-3 and J is TRBJ1-4; TRBD1 might be the D (6 bases). The V and J ends lost 5 bases and 6 bases respectively, with 22 bases between them. Germline V gene data show CDR1 as LGHNA and CDR2 as YSLEER. This CDR3 has 17 residues. CDR3 loop: CASSTRHPGAQDEKLFF. As DNA, the CDR3 is TGCGCCAGCAGCACCCGCCATCCGGGGGCGCAGGATGAAAAACTGTTTTTT.

This clonotype was observed a handful of times. This chain connects TRBV5-6 to TRBJ1-4; D call uncertain. CDR1 and CDR2 (germline): SGHDT, YYEEEE. The CDR3 runs 15 residues. Trimming removed 1 base at V and 0 bases at J, with 7 bases between. CDR3 sequence reads: CASSLWAATNEKLFF. Written as DNA, the CDR3 is TGTGCCAGCAGCTTGTGGGCAGCAACTAATGAAAAACTGTTTTTT. The complete variable domain, with remaining parts taken from reference TRBV5-6 and TRBJ1-4, reads DAGVTQSPTHLIKTRGQQVTLRCSPKSGHDTVSWYQQALGQGPQFIFQYYEEEERQRGNFPDRFSGHQFPNYSSELNVNALLLGDSALYLCASSLWAATNEKLFFGSGTQLSVL.

This clonotype appeared a few times. The chain links TRBV20-1 to TRBJ1-4; maybe TRBD1 (5 bases). The CDR3 is 15 residues long. CDR1 is DFQATT, CDR2 SNEGSKA, per germline (reference sequence). V was cut by 0 bases and J by 7 bases, with 15 bases left in between. CDR3 DNA: TGCAGTGCTAGAGATAATACAGGCGGCCGTGAAAAACTGTTTTTT. Its translation: CSARDNTGGREKLFF.

This clonotype has at least ten counts. The V call is TRBV12-3 or TRBV12-4, the J call TRBJ1-2; D is unclear. The CDR3 is made up of 12 amino acids. The germline V and J ends were trimmed by 6 bases and 4 bases, with 9 bases remaining between them. CDR3 protein: CASSGGPYGYTF. The DNA for the CDR3 is TGTGCCAGCAGCGGAGGTCCCTATGGCTACACCTTC.

This clonotype was seen ten or more times. The chain joins TRBV29-1 to TRBJ2-5; D remains unclear. The V end lost 7 bases, the J end lost 2 bases, and 8 bases lay between the germline ends. Germline values: CDR1 SQVTM, CDR2 ANQGSEA. The CDR3 has 11 amino acids. For the CDR3, the DNA is TGCAGCGCGGGTCGTCAAGAGACCCAGTACTTC. Protein product: CSAGRQETQYF.

This clonotype was seen repeatedly, ten times or more. This chain joins TRBV7-2 and TRBJ2-2; 8 nucleotides agree with TRBD1. The CDR3 spans 15 residues. The germline V gene has CDR1 SGHTA and CDR2 FQGNSA. Unmatched junction bases numbered 9, after V lost 5 bases and J lost 7 bases. Here the CDR3 reads CASSRPRTGFGELFF. The CDR3 bases are TGTGCCAGCAGCCGCCCCCGGACAGGGTTCGGGGAGCTGTTTTTT.

The table lists this clonotype with many counts. This rearrangement joins TRBV5-1 to TRBJ1-1, with D perhaps matching TRBD1 (5 bases). Germline V CDR1 and CDR2: SGHRS, YFSETQ. The CDR3 length is 13 residues. Trimming cost V 0 bases and J 11 bases, with 14 bases left between them. The chain's CDR3 is CASSLGVTREAFF. The CDR3 nucleotides are TGCGCCAGCAGCTTGGGGGTCACCAGGGAGGCTTTCTTT.

This clonotype has ten or more counts. The CDR3 region is CASSVGAADTDTQYF. The DNA for the CDR3 is TGTGCCAGCAGCGTGGGCGCGGCTGACACAGATACGCAGTATTTT. The chain combines TRBV5-5 with TRBJ2-3; D gene ambiguous. In germline, CDR1 is SGHKS, CDR2 YYEKEE (reference sequence). With 4 bases removed from V and 2 bases from J, the gap between germline ends came to 14 bases. The CDR3 sequence is 15 residues long.

This clonotype was detected many times. The chain combines TRBV20-1 with TRBJ1-4; no clear D gene. Germline lookup yields CDR1 DFQATT and CDR2 SNEGSKA (reference sequence). The ends were cut back, 2 bases at V and 2 bases at J, with 6 bases in the middle. The CDR3 has 13 residues. The CDR3 loop is CSARQRTNEKLFF. The CDR3 nucleotides read TGCAGTGCTAGACAGCGCACTAATGAAAAACTGTTTTTT.

This clonotype came up many times. The V and J genes are TRBV24-1 and TRBJ2-3, with D perhaps matching TRBD2 (5 bases). V lost 1 base to trimming and J lost 6 bases, with 13 bases between them. This CDR3 contains 15 residues. In germline, CDR1 is KGHDR, CDR2 SFDVKD. This CDR3 reads CATSDFITGLDTQYF. DNA for the CDR3: TGTGCCACCAGTGATTTTATCACGGGGTTGGATACGCAGTATTTT.